One sample yielded the 22 T cell receptor beta chains listed below, sequenced in a study of shared clonotypes between healthy human individuals. CD45RO-negative, CCR7-selected cells formed the naive CD8 fraction, which excluded terminally differentiated effector memory CD45RA+ cells. The repertoire was sequenced with immunoSEQ multiplex PCR; TCRdb's copy has only in-frame clones and lacks some. The sample has hundreds of thousands of clones, roughly 96% seen once; the top ten hold over 0.2%. The sequenced sample consisted of naive CD8+ T cells sorted from blood. The source of these receptors is a man younger than 40 in good health.

The chain has TRBV13 and TRBJ2-5; D perhaps matches TRBD2 (6 bases). CDR1 PRHDT and CDR2 FYEKMQ come from the germline V gene (reference sequence). Trimming took off 1 base at V and 1 base at J, with 10 bases between the two ends. CDR3 length: 15 amino acids. This CDR3 is CASSLAGTAQETQYF. For the CDR3, the DNA is TGTGCCAGCAGCTTAGCCGGGACTGCCCAAGAGACCCAGTACTTC.

V usage is TRBV7-9 and J usage is TRBJ2-2; the D gene could be TRBD1 or TRBD2 (5 bases each). The CDR3 has 15 amino acids. Germline lookup yields CDR1 SEHNR and CDR2 FQNEAQ (reference sequence). Trimming pared 1 base from V and 6 bases from J, leaving 12 bases between. The chain's CDR3 is CASSLGDPLPGELFF. CDR3 coding DNA: TGTGCCAGCAGCTTAGGGGACCCTTTGCCCGGGGAGCTGTTTTTT.

V usage is TRBV9 and J usage is TRBJ2-5, with 7 bases identical to TRBD1. V lost 1 base, J lost 2 bases, and 2 bases stayed unmatched. The CDR3 contains 14 residues. CDR1 and CDR2 (germline): SGDLS, YYNGEE. DNA of the CDR3: TGTGCCAGCAGCGTAACAGGGGTACAAGAGACCCAGTACTTC. Amino acids: CASSVTGVQETQYF.

The CDR3 bases are TGTGCCAGCAGTTTATCCCCGTTATTGCGGACTCAGAACACTGAAGCTTTCTTT. It specifies CASSLSPLLRTQNTEAFF. The chain uses TRBV27 and TRBJ1-1; unclear D gene. V shed 0 bases and J shed 1 base, with 18 bases lying between them. CDR3 length equals 18 residues. Germline CDR1 and CDR2: MNHEY and SMNVEV (reference sequence).

The chain links TRBV18 to TRBJ1-1; D unclear. This CDR3 is built from 14 residues. Germline assignment: CDR1 KGHSH and CDR2 LQKENI. Trimming shortened V by 2 bases and J by 4 bases, and 11 bases separated the two germline ends. CDR3 sequence reads: CASSPKASSTEAFF. The CDR3 DNA reads as TGTGCCAGCTCACCAAAGGCCTCAAGCACTGAAGCTTTCTTT.

This chain joins TRBV15 and TRBJ2-1; 7 positions agree with TRBD1. V shed 0 bases and J 4 bases; nucleotides not matched to a gene: 6. CDR3 length: 16 amino acids. Germline V lookup: CDR1 LNHNV, CDR2 YYDKDF (reference sequence). CDR3 DNA sequence: TGTGCCACCAGCAGAGAGACAGGGACACTATACAATGAGCAGTTCTTC. Encoded protein: CATSRETGTLYNEQFF.

J is TRBJ2-7 and V is TRBV28; TRBD1 aligns across 8 bases. The trim removed 10 bases at V and 5 bases at J, leaving 10 bases unmatched. The germline gives CDR1 MDHEN, CDR2 SYDVKM. The CDR3 has 13 amino acids. The CDR3 spells CATGSRGLNEQYF. The CDR3 DNA reads TGTGCCACGGGATCCAGGGGGCTCAACGAGCAGTACTTC. The full variable domain, with the rest looked up from reference TRBV28 and TRBJ2-7, is DVKVTQSSRYLVKRTGEKVFLECVQDMDHENMFWYRQDPGLGLRLIYFSYDVKMKEKGDIPEGYSVSREKKERFSLILESASTNQTSMYLCATGSRGLNEQYFGPGTRLTVT.

The gene calls are TRBV4-1 and TRBJ2-1; D gene unclear. Germline loops: CDR1 MGHRA, CDR2 YSYEKL. This CDR3 region has 15 residues. The V and J ends lost 2 bases and 0 bases respectively, with 8 bases between them. Here the CDR3 DNA reads TGCGCCAGCAGCCAACTGCCGGGCTCCTACAATGAGCAGTTCTTC. This gives the protein CASSQLPGSYNEQFF.

The V call is TRBV9, the J call TRBJ2-3; a possible D gene is TRBD2 (6 bases). Germline values: CDR1 SGDLS, CDR2 YYNGEE. V lost 3 bases and J lost 3, with 8 bases in between. This CDR3 is 13 amino acids long. This CDR3 is CASSGGLTDTQYF. CDR3 coding DNA: TGTGCCAGCAGCGGCGGACTAACAGATACGCAGTATTTT.

The V call is TRBV5-1, the J call TRBJ2-1; 13 nucleotides line up with TRBD2. The germline gives CDR1 SGHRS, CDR2 YFSETQ. J was trimmed by 6 bases and V by 0 bases; bases with no gene match: 15. This CDR3 spans 20 amino acids. The CDR3 region has the DNA TGCGCCAGCAGCTTGGCCTTGGGACTAGCGGGACAAACGAGGTCCAATGAGCAGTTCTTC. Amino acid sequence: CASSLALGLAGQTRSNEQFF.

This clone was detected only once. The chain is built from TRBV28 and TRBJ2-1; TRBD2 aligns across 10 bases. The CDR3 is 16 residues long. V was pared by 4 bases and J by 2 bases, with 5 bases of the junction left unmatched. Per germline, CDR1 MDHEN and CDR2 SYDVKM. The CDR3 sequence: CASSSPLAGAYNEQFF. In nucleotides, the CDR3 is TGTGCCAGCAGTTCTCCGCTAGCGGGAGCCTACAATGAGCAGTTCTTC.

The gene calls are TRBV28 and TRBJ2-7; D not resolved. Germline CDR1 reads MDHEN; CDR2 reads SYDVKM. V lost 3 bases, J lost 3 bases, and 12 bases lay in between. The CDR3 loop spans 14 amino acids. The CDR3 DNA sequence: TGTGCCAGCAGTTTCTTAACTGAAAACTACGAGCAGTACTTC. Amino acid sequence: CASSFLTENYEQYF.

The rearrangement uses TRBV7-3 and TRBJ2-2; D ambiguous. Germline V CDR1 and CDR2: SGHTA, FQGTGA. The CDR3 has 16 residues. V dropped 8 bases and J dropped 6 bases, with 22 bases sitting between them. CDR3 protein: CASAPGRRSLPGELFF. The CDR3 DNA reads TGTGCCAGCGCCCCGGGCAGGCGAAGTCTCCCCGGGGAGCTGTTTTTT.

The chain employs TRBV5-1 and TRBJ2-7, with 12 bases matching TRBD2. CDR3 size: 16 residues. The germline gives CDR1 SGHRS, CDR2 YFSETQ. V was clipped by 2 bases and J by 5 bases; unmatched bases: 8. DNA for the CDR3: TGCGCCAGCAGCTTATTGCGGACTAGCGGGACCCACGAGCAGTACTTC. Translating gives CASSLLRTSGTHEQYF.

The table lists this clone with a count of one. The chain carries TRBV29-1 and TRBJ2-3; a possible D gene is TRBD2 (5 bases). CDR3 length equals 14 residues. V was shortened by 6 bases and J by 0 bases, with 13 bases between the two germline ends. Germline loops: CDR1 SQVTM, CDR2 ANQGSEA. The CDR3 DNA is TGCAGCGTAGCAGCGGATGTTAGCACAGATACGCAGTATTTT. Protein: CSVAADVSTDTQYF.

This chain links TRBV19 with TRBJ1-1, with 7 bases that match TRBD1. Germline V gene sequence: CDR1 LNHDA, CDR2 SQIVND (reference sequence). The CDR3 is made up of 11 amino acids. The ends lost 7 bases at V and 6 bases at J; junction bases unmatched: 2. The CDR3 here is CASTGTAEAFF. The CDR3 nucleotides read TGTGCCAGTACAGGGACAGCTGAAGCTTTCTTT.

The chain uses TRBV29-1 and TRBJ2-7, with 10 bases identical to TRBD2. Per germline, CDR1 SQVTM and CDR2 ANQGSEA. This CDR3 has 15 amino acids. The V segment lost 2 bases and the J segment 2 bases; nucleotides outside the gene matches: 6. Written as DNA, the CDR3 is TGCAGCGTTGAAAGCCTAGCGGGAGCTACCTACGAGCAGTACTTC. Its translation is CSVESLAGATYEQYF.

This chain's CDR3 is CASSLGRGFETQYF. CDR3 DNA sequence: TGTGCCAGCAGCCTAGGGAGGGGTTTCGAGACCCAGTACTTC. The genes are TRBV7-9 and TRBJ2-5; 7 nucleotides align to TRBD2. Unmatched junction bases numbered 8, after V lost 5 bases and J lost 5 bases. Germline V CDR1 and CDR2: SEHNR, FQNEAQ (reference sequence). This CDR3 has 14 residues.

V is TRBV11-2 and J is TRBJ2-3; D is unresolved. Trimming took 3 bases from V and 3 from J, leaving 10 bases between them. Germline V CDR1 and CDR2: SGHAT, FQNNGV. The CDR3 covers 14 residues. DNA of the CDR3: TGTGCCAGCAGCTTCGTCTCCAATACAGATACGCAGTATTTT. It encodes CASSFVSNTDTQYF.

Comments on this clone: The junction departs from the called germline gene at one end, perhaps through a read error. The chain joins TRBV2 to TRBJ2-5; D remains ambiguous. CDR1 is SNHLY and CDR2 is FYNNEI in the germline V gene. This CDR3 has 12 residues. This CDR3 reads CASSEGPAILHF. The CDR3 DNA reads TGTGCCAGCAGTGAAGGGCCAGCCATACTGCACTTC.

This clone was found once. The CDR3 reads CASSFVGVPEAFF. In nucleotides, the CDR3 is TGTGCCAGCAGTTTTGTCGGGGTTCCTGAAGCTTTCTTT. This chain joins TRBV27 and TRBJ1-1; D gene uncertain. The CDR3 is 13 amino acids. Germline assignment: CDR1 MNHEY and CDR2 SMNVEV (reference sequence). The ends were cut back, 3 bases at V and 6 bases at J, with 11 bases in the middle.

J is TRBJ2-6 and V is TRBV30; 12 nucleotides align to TRBD1. The V gene's germline CDR1 is GTSNPN and CDR2 SVGIG (reference sequence). The CDR3 is made up of 18 amino acids. Losses at the gene ends were 2 bases for V and 3 bases for J; bases not matched to a gene: 8. The CDR3: CAWSFPGQGAGGANVLTF. The CDR3 DNA reads TGTGCCTGGAGTTTCCCGGGACAGGGGGCTGGTGGGGCCAACGTCCTGACTTTC.